Listed below are T cell receptor beta chains from one sample, sequenced in a study of T cell responses to AZD1222 COVID-19 vaccine. TCRdb's copy holds only in-frame clones and misses some; the assay was immunoSEQ multiplex PCR. Of 120,000 or so clones listed, about nine tenths were seen once; the top ten hold more than 6%. Sequences were derived from peripheral blood, sampled on day 0 of AZD1222 vaccination. These receptors all come from an adult in good health. The CDR3 runs from the conserved cysteine through the conserved F or W. A D gene is named only where the DNA matches it firmly. Part of the rows lack a size; the others show once, few, many or a class for expanded clones.

D	V	J	size	DNA	CDR3
-	TRBV7-2	TRBJ2-1	-	TGTGCCAGCAGCACCTTTTCGGGACCCGTGCTGGATGAGCAGTTCTTC	CASSTFSGPVLDEQFF
-	TRBV5-4	TRBJ2-2	-	TGTGCCACGCAATCGGCAGGGCCCCCCGGGGAGCTGTTTTTT	CATQSAGPPGELFF
-	TRBV6-5	TRBJ1-1	once	TGTGCCAGCACCTTCGGGGGGGGAGCAGCTTTCTTT	CASTFGGGAAFF
TRBD2	TRBV3-1/TRBV3-2	TRBJ2-7	-	TGTGCCAGCAGCCAAGATAGGACTAGCGGGAGTCCAAGCTCCTACGAGCAGTACTTC	CASSQDRTSGSPSSYEQYF
-	TRBV19	TRBJ1-2	-	TGTGCCAGTAGTATAGAGGTTTGGGCCAAGAAAGACTATGGCTACACCTTC	CASSIEVWAKKDYGYTF
-	TRBV28	TRBJ1-2	-	TGTGCCAGCAGTTTGGCCGGGACCTTAGGGGTTGGCTACACCTTC	CASSLAGTLGVGYTF
-	TRBV6-2/TRBV6-3	TRBJ2-3	-	TGTGCCAGCAGTTACTCCGTCCCCCTGATCCTCACAGATACGCAGTATTTT	CASSYSVPLILTDTQYF
-	TRBV7-9	TRBJ1-5	-	TGTGCCAGCAGTCCGGGGGGCGGGGATCAGCCCCAGCATTTT	CASSPGGGDQPQHF
TRBD2	TRBV28	TRBJ2-1	-	TGTGCCAGCAGTTCACTAGCGACGGATGAGCAGTTCTTC	CASSSLATDEQFF
TRBD1	TRBV30	TRBJ2-3	-	TGTGCCTGGAGACAGGGGCTTAGCACAGATACGCAGTATTTT	CAWRQGLSTDTQYF
-	TRBV5-6	TRBJ2-4	-	TGTGCCAGCAGGACAGAAAAGCTAGCCAAAAACATTCAGTACTTC	CASRTEKLAKNIQYF
-	TRBV6-5	TRBJ1-1	once	TGTGCCAGCAGTTATAGGAACACTGAAGCTTTCTTT	CASSYRNTEAFF
TRBD1	TRBV18	TRBJ2-1	-	TGTGCCAGCTCACCTACAGGGGGCCCCCCCTACAATGAGCAGTTCTTC	CASSPTGGPPYNEQFF
-	TRBV28	TRBJ1-5	-	TGTGCCAGCAGTTTAGGGCAGGGACGACAGCCCCAGCATTTT	CASSLGQGRQPQHF
-	TRBV18	TRBJ2-3	-	TGTGCCAGCTCCCGAGGGTCCCCTAATCGCGCAGATACGCAGTATTTT	CASSRGSPNRADTQYF
-	TRBV25-1	TRBJ1-6	-	TGTGCCAGCAGTGAATCGGGGACCAACTCACCCCTCCACTTT	CASSESGTNSPLHF
-	TRBV11-2	TRBJ1-1	-	TGTGCCAGCAGTTCGGGCCTGAACACTGAAGCTTTCTTT	CASSSGLNTEAFF
TRBD2	TRBV2	TRBJ2-1	-	TGTGCCAGTGTAGGCGGGAGGGCCTTTGGTGAGCAGTTCTTC	CASVGGRAFGEQFF
-	TRBV10-2	TRBJ2-1	-	TGCGCCAGCACCCCGTGGGGTGAGCAGTTCTTC	CASTPWGEQFF
-	TRBV7-8	TRBJ2-7	-	TGTGCCAGCAGCCCCACACCAAGCTCCTACGAGCAGTACTTC	CASSPTPSSYEQYF
TRBD1	TRBV2	TRBJ1-4	-	TGTGCCAGCAGGGGACAGCCTGGAAATGAAAAACTGTTTTTT	CASRGQPGNEKLFF
TRBD2	TRBV5-4	TRBJ2-5	-	TGTGCCAGCAGCGCTCTTGGGGGGGTAGAGGCCCAGTACTTC	CASSALGGVEAQYF
-	TRBV15	TRBJ2-1	-	TGTGCCACCAGCAGAGGCCGTGGGACCTACAATGAGCAGTTCTTC	CATSRGRGTYNEQFF
TRBD1	TRBV7-9	TRBJ2-1	once	TGTGCCAGCAGCACTACAGGGGGAGCCTACAATGAGCAGTTCTTC	CASSTTGGAYNEQFF
-	TRBV6-5	TRBJ2-5	once	TGTGCCAGCAGTTACGGACAGACAGGATCAGAGACCCAGTACTTC	CASSYGQTGSETQYF
-	TRBV11-2	TRBJ2-3	once	TGTGCCACCGGACCGGGCTTCGGGGATACGCAGTATTTT	CATGPGFGDTQYF
TRBD2	TRBV27	TRBJ2-1	-	TGTGCCAGCAGTTTATACGGCAGCGGGAGCTCCTACAATGAGCAGTTCTTC	CASSLYGSGSSYNEQFF
-	TRBV19	TRBJ1-2	-	TGTGCCAGTAGTATTGAGGGCAGGGGAATCGTCGGCTACACCTTC	CASSIEGRGIVGYTF
TRBD2	TRBV7-8	TRBJ2-1	-	TGTGCCAGCAGCTTAGCGCCCAGCGGGAGTGGAACGTCCTACAATGAGCAGTTCTTC	CASSLAPSGSGTSYNEQFF
-	TRBV2	TRBJ1-3	-	TGTGCCAGCAGTTCCTACCGAACAGGGTCGGGAAACACCATATATTTT	CASSSYRTGSGNTIYF
-	TRBV15	TRBJ1-1	-	TGTGCCACCAGCAGGGACTCTCCTACTGAAGCTTTCTTT	CATSRDSPTEAFF
-	TRBV5-1	TRBJ2-5	-	TGCGCCAGCAGCCCTGGGACGAACCAAGAGACCCAGTACTTC	CASSPGTNQETQYF
-	TRBV18	TRBJ2-1	-	TGTGCCAGCTCACCAGGATTCACGGGCAATGAGCAGTTCTTC	CASSPGFTGNEQFF
-	TRBV5-4	TRBJ1-2	-	TGTGCCAGCAGCTCTGGGACTTCAGAAGGGTACACCTTC	CASSSGTSEGYTF
-	TRBV24-1	TRBJ2-1	-	TGTGCCACCAGTGTCCCAGGGGACAATGAGCAGTTCTTC	CATSVPGDNEQFF
-	TRBV25-1	TRBJ2-5	-	TGTGCCAGCAGAGGGTCCGGGGTGTTTGTCCGAGAGACCCAGTACTTC	CASRGSGVFVRETQYF
-	TRBV28	TRBJ2-2	once	TGTGCCAGCAGTTTTGGGAACACCGGGGAGCTGTTTTTT	CASSFGNTGELFF
-	TRBV10-1	TRBJ1-1	once	TGCGCCAGCAGTTTATTCAGGGAAGCGAGGAACACTGAAGCTTTCTTT	CASSLFREARNTEAFF
-	TRBV18	TRBJ1-5	-	TGTGCCAGCTCACCGGAATCCAGGGTATCAAATCAGCCCCAGCATTTT	CASSPESRVSNQPQHF
-	TRBV28	TRBJ1-2	-	TGTGCCAGCAGTTTCAACACAGGGACTAACTATGGCTACACCTTC	CASSFNTGTNYGYTF
TRBD2	TRBV19	TRBJ2-3	-	TGTGCCAGCAGACTAGCGGGGCCGGCAGATACGCAGTATTTT	CASRLAGPADTQYF
TRBD1	TRBV10-3	TRBJ2-7	-	TGTGCCATCAGTGTAGGGAGACAGGGTGGCAACGAGCAGTACTTC	CAISVGRQGGNEQYF
TRBD1	TRBV7-2	TRBJ2-5	-	TGTGCCAGCAGCTTAGCCGGACAGGGCCTCCGGGAGACCCAGTACTTC	CASSLAGQGLRETQYF
-	TRBV20-1	TRBJ2-7	-	TGCAGTGCTTATGACTACGAGCAGTACTTC	CSAYDYEQYF
TRBD1	TRBV3-1/TRBV3-2	TRBJ1-4	-	TGTGCCAGCAGCTATCTCGGGACAGGTGTAAATGAAAAACTGTTTTTT	CASSYLGTGVNEKLFF
TRBD1	TRBV3-1/TRBV3-2	TRBJ1-2	-	TGTGCCAGCAGCCCTAGGACAGGGGGCGTGTCCGGAGTGATACCTAACTATGGCTACACCTTC	CASSPRTGGVSGVIPNYGYTF
-	TRBV30	TRBJ1-5	-	TGTGCCTGGAGTATCGGGGGCAGCAATCAGCCCCAGCATTTT	CAWSIGGSNQPQHF
-	TRBV28	TRBJ1-2	-	TGTGCCAGCACCCTAGGGGGTAGCTATGGCTACACCTTC	CASTLGGSYGYTF
-	TRBV7-2	TRBJ1-5	-	TGTGCCAGCAGCTTTAGACATAGCAATCAGCCCCAGCATTTT	CASSFRHSNQPQHF
TRBD1	TRBV4-1	TRBJ2-7	few	TGCGCCAGCAGCCTCCGACAGGGCCACGGGTCCTACGAGCAGTACTTC	CASSLRQGHGSYEQYF
-	TRBV9	TRBJ2-2	-	TGTGCCAGCAGCGTAGTTGACAAGCCCGGGGAGCTGTTTTTT	CASSVVDKPGELFF
TRBD2	TRBV7-9	TRBJ2-3	-	TGTGCCAGCAGCCCCGCCAGCGGGAGGGCCGATAGCACAGATACGCAGTATTTT	CASSPASGRADSTDTQYF